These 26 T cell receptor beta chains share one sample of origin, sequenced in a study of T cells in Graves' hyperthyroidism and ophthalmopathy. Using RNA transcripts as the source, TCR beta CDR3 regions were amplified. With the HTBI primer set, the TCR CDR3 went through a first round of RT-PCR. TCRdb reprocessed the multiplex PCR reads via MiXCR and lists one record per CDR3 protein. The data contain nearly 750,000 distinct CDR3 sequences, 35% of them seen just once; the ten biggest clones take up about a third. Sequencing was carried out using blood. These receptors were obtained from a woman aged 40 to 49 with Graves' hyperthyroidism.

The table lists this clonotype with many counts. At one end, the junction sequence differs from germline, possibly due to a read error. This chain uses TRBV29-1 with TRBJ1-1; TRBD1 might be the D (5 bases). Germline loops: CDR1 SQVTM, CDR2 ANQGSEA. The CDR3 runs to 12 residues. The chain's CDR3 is CSVSGQNAEAFF. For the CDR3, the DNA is TGCAGCGTCTCGGGGCAGAACGCTGAAGCTTTCTTT.

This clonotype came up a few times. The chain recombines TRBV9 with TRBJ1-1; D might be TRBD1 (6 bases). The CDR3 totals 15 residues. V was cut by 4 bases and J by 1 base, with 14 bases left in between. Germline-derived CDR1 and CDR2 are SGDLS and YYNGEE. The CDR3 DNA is TGTGCCAGCAGCCAAGCGGGGGGCGGGAACACTGAAGCTTTCTTT. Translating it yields CASSQAGGGNTEAFF.

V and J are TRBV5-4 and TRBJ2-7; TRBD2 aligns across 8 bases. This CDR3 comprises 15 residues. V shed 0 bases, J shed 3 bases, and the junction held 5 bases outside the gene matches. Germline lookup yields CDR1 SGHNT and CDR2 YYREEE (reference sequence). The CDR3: CASSLGGGPLYEQYF. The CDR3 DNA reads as TGTGCCAGCAGCTTGGGCGGGGGGCCTCTCTACGAGCAGTACTTC.

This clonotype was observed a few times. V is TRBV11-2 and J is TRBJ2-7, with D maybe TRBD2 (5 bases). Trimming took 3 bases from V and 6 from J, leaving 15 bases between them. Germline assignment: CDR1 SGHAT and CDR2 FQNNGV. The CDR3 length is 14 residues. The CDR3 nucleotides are TGTGCCAGCAGCTTTAAACTAGACTTAGCCGAGCAGTACTTC. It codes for CASSFKLDLAEQYF.

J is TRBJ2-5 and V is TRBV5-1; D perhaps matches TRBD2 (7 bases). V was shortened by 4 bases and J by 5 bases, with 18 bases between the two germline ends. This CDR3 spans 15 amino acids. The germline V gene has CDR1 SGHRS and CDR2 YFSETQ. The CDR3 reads CASSVLGGAGETQYF. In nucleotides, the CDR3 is TGCGCCAGCAGCGTTCTTGGGGGGGCCGGGGAGACCCAGTACTTC.

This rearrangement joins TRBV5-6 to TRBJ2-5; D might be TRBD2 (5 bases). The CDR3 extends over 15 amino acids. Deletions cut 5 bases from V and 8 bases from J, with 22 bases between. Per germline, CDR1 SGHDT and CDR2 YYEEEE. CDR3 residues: CASSQDSTSPSTQYF. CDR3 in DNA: TGTGCCAGCAGTCAGGACTCCACCAGCCCGTCTACCCAGTACTTC.

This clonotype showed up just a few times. The CDR3 DNA follows: TGCAGTGCTGGGGACAGGGGGTTGGTTTCACCCCTCCACTTT. It codes for CSAGDRGLVSPLHF. This sequence joins TRBV20-1 and TRBJ1-6; 11 bases match TRBD1. Germline trimming cut 5 bases from V and 9 bases from J; bases unmatched to any gene: 6. There are 14 residues in the CDR3. Germline V gives CDR1 DFQATT, CDR2 SNEGSKA (reference sequence).

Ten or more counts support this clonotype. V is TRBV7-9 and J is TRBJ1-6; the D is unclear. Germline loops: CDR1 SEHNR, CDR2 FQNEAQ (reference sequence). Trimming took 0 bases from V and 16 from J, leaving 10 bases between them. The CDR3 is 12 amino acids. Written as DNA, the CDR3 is TGTGCCAGCAGCTTAGCTGGGAAGCTTCTCCACTTT. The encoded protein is CASSLAGKLLHF.

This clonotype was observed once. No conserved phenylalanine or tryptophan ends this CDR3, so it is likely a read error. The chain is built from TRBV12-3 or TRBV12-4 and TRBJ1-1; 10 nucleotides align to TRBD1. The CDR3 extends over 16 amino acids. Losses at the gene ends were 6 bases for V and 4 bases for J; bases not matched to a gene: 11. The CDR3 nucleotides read TGTGCCAGCAGGCGGACAGGGGGAGGCTGTGGCACTGAAGCTTTCTCT. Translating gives CASRRTGGGCGTEAFS.

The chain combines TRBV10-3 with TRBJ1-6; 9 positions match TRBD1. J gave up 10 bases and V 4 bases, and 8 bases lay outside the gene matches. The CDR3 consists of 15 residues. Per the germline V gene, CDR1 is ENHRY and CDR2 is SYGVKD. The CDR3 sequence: CAISVRDRVGSPLHF. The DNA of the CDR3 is TGTGCCATCAGTGTTCGGGACAGGGTAGGGTCACCCCTCCACTTT.

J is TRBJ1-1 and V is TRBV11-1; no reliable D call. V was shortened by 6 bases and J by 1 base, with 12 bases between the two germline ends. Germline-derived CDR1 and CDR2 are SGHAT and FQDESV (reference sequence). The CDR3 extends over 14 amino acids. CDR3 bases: TGTGCCAGCAGTTATCGGTCACAGAACACTGAAGCTTTCTTT. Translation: CASSYRSQNTEAFF.

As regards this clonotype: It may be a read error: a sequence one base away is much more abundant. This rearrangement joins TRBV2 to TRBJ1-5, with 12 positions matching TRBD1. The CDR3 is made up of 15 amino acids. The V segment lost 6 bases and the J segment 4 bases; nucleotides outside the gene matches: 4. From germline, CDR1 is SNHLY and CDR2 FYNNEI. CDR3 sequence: CASRVGQGANQPQHF. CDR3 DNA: TGTGCCAGCAGGGTGGGACAGGGGGCTAATCAGCCCCAGCATTTT.

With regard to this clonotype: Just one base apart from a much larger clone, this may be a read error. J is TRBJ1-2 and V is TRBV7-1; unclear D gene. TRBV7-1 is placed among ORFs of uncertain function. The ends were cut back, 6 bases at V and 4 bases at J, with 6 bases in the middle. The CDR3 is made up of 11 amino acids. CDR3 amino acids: CASRQSYGYTF. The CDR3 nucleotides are TGTGCCAGCAGGCAAAGCTATGGCTACACCTTC.

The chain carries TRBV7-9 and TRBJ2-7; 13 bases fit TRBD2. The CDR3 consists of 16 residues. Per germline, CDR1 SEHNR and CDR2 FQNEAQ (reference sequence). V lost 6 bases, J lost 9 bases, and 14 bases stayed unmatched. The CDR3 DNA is TGTGCCAGCAGTTTTCTCCGCGGACTAGCGGGAGATGGGCAGTACTTC. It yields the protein CASSFLRGLAGDGQYF.

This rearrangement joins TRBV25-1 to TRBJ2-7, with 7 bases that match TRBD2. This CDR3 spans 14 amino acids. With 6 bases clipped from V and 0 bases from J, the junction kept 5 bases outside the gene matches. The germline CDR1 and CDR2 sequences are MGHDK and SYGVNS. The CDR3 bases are TGTGCCAGCAGGGTGGGGGGGAACTCCTACGAGCAGTACTTC. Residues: CASRVGGNSYEQYF.

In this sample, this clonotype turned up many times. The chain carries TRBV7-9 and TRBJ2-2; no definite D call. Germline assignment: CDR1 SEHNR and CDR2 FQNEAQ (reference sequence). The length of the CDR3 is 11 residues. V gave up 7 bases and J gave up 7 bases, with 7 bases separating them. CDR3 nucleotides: TGTGCCAGCACCACACGCGGGGAGCTGTTTTTT. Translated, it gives CASTTRGELFF.

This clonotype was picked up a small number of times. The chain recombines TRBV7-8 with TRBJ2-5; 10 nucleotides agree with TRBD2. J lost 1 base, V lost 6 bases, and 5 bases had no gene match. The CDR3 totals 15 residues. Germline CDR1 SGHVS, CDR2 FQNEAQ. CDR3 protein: CASSWTSGPQETQYF. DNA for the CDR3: TGTGCCAGCAGTTGGACTAGCGGACCCCAAGAGACCCAGTACTTC. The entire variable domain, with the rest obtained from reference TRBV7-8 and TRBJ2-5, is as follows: GAGVSQSPRYKVAKRGQDVALRCDPISGHVSLFWYQQALGQGPEFLTYFQNEAQLDKSGLPSDRFFAERPEGSVSTLKIQRTQQEDSAVYLCASSWTSGPQETQYFGPGTRLLVL.

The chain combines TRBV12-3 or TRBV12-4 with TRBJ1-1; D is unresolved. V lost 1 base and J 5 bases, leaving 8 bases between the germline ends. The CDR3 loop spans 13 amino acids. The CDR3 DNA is TGTGCCAGCAGTTTAGGGTCTTGGACTGAAGCTTTCTTT. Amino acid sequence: CASSLGSWTEAFF.

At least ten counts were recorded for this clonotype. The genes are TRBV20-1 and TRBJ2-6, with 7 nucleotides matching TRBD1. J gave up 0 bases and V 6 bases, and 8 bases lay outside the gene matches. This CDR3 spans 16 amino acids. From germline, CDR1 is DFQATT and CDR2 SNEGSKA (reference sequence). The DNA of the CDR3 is TGCAGTGCGTCCGGACAGGCCTACTCTGGGGCCAACGTCCTGACTTTC. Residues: CSASGQAYSGANVLTF.

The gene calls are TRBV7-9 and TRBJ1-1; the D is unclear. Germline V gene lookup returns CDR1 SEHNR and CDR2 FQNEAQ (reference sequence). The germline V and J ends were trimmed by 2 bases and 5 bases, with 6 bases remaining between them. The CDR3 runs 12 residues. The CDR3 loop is CASSLWETEAFF. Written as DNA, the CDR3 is TGTGCCAGCAGCTTATGGGAAACTGAAGCTTTCTTT.

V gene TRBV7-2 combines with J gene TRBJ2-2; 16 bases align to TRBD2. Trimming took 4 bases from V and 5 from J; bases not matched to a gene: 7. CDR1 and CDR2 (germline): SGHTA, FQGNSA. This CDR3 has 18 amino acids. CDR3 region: CASSSGTSGRASTGELFF. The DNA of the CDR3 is TGTGCCAGCAGCTCGGGGACTAGCGGGAGGGCCTCGACCGGGGAGCTGTTTTTT.

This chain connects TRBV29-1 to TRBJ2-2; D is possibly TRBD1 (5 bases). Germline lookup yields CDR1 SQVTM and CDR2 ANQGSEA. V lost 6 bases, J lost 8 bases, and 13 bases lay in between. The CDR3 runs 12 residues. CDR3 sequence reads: CSVNRWTGELFF. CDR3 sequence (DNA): TGCAGCGTCAACAGATGGACAGGGGAGCTGTTTTTT.

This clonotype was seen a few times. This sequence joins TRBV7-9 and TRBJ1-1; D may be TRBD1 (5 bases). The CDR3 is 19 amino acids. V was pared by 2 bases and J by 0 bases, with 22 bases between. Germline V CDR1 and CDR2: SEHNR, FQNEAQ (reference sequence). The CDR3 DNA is TGTGCCAGCAGCTTATCCAAACTTCCGGGGACGGTATTGAACACTGAAGCTTTCTTT. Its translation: CASSLSKLPGTVLNTEAFF.

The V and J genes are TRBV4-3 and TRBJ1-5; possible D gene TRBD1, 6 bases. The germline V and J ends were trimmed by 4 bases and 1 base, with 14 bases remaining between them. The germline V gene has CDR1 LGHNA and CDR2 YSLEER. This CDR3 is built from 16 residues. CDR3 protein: CASSPLSGVSNQPQHF. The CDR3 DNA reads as TGCGCCAGCAGCCCCCTGTCAGGGGTAAGCAATCAGCCCCAGCATTTT.

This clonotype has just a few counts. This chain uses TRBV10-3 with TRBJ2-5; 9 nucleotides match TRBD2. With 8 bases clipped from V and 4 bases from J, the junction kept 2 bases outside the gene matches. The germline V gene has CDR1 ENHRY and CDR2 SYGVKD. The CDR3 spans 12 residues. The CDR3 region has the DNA TGTGCCATCGCGACTAGCGGAGAGACCCAGTACTTC. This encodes CAIATSGETQYF.

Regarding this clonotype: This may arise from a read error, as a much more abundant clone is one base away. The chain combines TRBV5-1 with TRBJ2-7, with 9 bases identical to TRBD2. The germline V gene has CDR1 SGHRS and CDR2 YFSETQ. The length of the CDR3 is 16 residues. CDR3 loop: CVSTLQGVAGAYEQYF. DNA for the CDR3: TGCGTCAGCACCCTGCAGGGAGTAGCGGGAGCCTACGAGCAGTACTTC.